This is a list of T cell receptor beta chains from one sample in a study of blood T cell repertoires in COVID-19. The data were produced by immunoSEQ multiplex PCR, yet TCRdb's version contains in-frame clones alone and is incomplete. The sample contains some 250,000 clones, over 80% of which appear only once. The specimen sequenced was peripheral blood. Source of these receptors: a man aged 35 to 55 with acute or convalescent COVID-19. Both conserved end residues are trimmed from each CDR3. D genes are given only for firm matches.

CDR3: AISDNNSPLH
length: 10
V: TRBV10-3
D: NA
J: TRBJ1-6

CDR3: ASGSAGRPYNEQF
length: 13
V: TRBV2
D: NA
J: TRBJ2-1

CDR3: ASSQDRLTGYT
length: 11
V: TRBV4-1
D: NA
J: TRBJ1-2

CDR3: ASSELAGAYNEQF
length: 13
V: TRBV27
D: TRBD2
J: TRBJ2-1

CDR3: ASSRVDTGELF
length: 11
V: TRBV11-3
D: NA
J: TRBJ2-2

CDR3: ASSPPWQRNSPLH
length: 13
V: TRBV18
D: NA
J: TRBJ1-6

CDR3: ASTEGTANYGYT
length: 12
V: TRBV5-1
D: TRBD1
J: TRBJ1-2

CDR3: ASSRGSSGRVLSYNEQF
length: 17
V: TRBV5-4
D: TRBD2
J: TRBJ2-1

CDR3: ARRDSGEETQY
length: 11
V: TRBV6-5
D: NA
J: TRBJ2-5

CDR3: ASSQQANRNQPQH
length: 13
V: TRBV7-2
D: NA
J: TRBJ1-5

CDR3: ASSYGTGALNTEAF
length: 14
V: TRBV6-5
D: TRBD1
J: TRBJ1-1

CDR3: ASSFRDRGSPLH
length: 12
V: TRBV5-1
D: TRBD1
J: TRBJ1-6

CDR3: ASSHLTSGRETQY
length: 13
V: TRBV4-1
D: TRBD2
J: TRBJ2-5

CDR3: ASSLTRSIPYEQY
length: 13
V: TRBV4-2
D: NA
J: TRBJ2-7

CDR3: ASSQDRPVGRNQPQH
length: 15
V: TRBV3-1/TRBV3-2
D: NA
J: TRBJ1-5